This T cell receptor beta chain was captured in a study of Graves' ophthalmopathy and Graves' hyperthyroidism. This clonotype was detected ten times or more. The antigen is unknown. The sequenced template was RNA, covering the TCR beta CDR3 region. An opening RT-PCR round employed HTBI primers and preceded a second-round multiplex PCR. Via MiXCR, TCRdb re-called the multiplex PCR reads, giving one row per CDR3 protein. The sample has approximately 540,000 distinct CDR3 sequences; under 45% are singletons. Orbital computed tomography and thyroid ultrasound, along with TRAb, serum thyroxine and clinical symptoms, underpinned diagnosis. Regarding the study as a whole: A majority of expanded thyroid clonotypes exceeding 0.001 frequency were likewise present in blood. From stable hyperthyroidism, ophthalmopathy was separated by a 13-signature model with approximately 90% sensitivity and more than 75% specificity.

The CDR3 extends over 14 amino acids. V shed 2 bases and J 4 bases; nucleotides not matched to a gene: 3. CDR1 and CDR2 from the germline V gene are SNHLY and FYNNEI. This TCR derives from an adult man with Graves' hyperthyroidism. This chain joins TRBV2 and TRBJ2-5; 8 bases match TRBD2. Source material: peripheral blood or thyroid tissue (not recorded which). The CDR3 loop reads CASSEMRGAETQYF. In nucleotides, the CDR3 is TGTGCCAGCAGTGAAATGCGGGGGGCAGAGACCCAGTACTTC.